This TCR beta chain was recovered during a study of blood T cell repertoires in COVID-19. Across the study: The samples span acute and convalescent COVID-19 from the United States, Italy and Spain.

The V end was cut by 0 bases, the J end by 1 base, with 10 bases between. There are 15 residues in the CDR3. Germline V gene data show CDR1 as MNHEY and CDR2 as SVGEGT. Only in-frame clones appear in the TCRdb table, and some are missing; sequencing was by immunoSEQ multiplex PCR. The data hold hundreds of thousands of clones, with 85% observed a single time. Enrollees, 18 to 89 years old, lived in some 24 US areas. This sequence joins TRBV6-2 or TRBV6-3 and TRBJ2-7, with D unclear. The sequence was obtained from a woman in her 30s who had been exposed to COVID-19. The source material was PBMCs or T cells enriched from blood (not recorded which). In nucleotides, the CDR3 is TGTGCCAGCAGTTACTCGGCAGTTAAGTCCTACGAGCAGTACTTC. It translates to CASSYSAVKSYEQYF.